A single sample is the source of the 9 T cell receptor beta chains below, sequenced in a study of blood T cell repertoires in COVID-19. Assay used: immunoSEQ multiplex PCR; TCRdb lists only in-frame clones, some missing. The sample holds 9,000 to 13,000 clones, nearly 90% seen once. Sequenced input: peripheral blood. The source of these receptors is a man aged 25 to 40 with active or convalescent COVID-19.

The chain couples TRBV9 to TRBJ2-3; 11 bases match TRBD1. Trimming took 2 bases from V and 6 from J; bases not matched to a gene: 8. The CDR3 sequence is 16 residues long. The germline V gene encodes CDR1 SGDLS and CDR2 YYNGEE. CDR3 DNA: TGTGCCAGCAGCGTCGGACAGGGGGCGTTTGGGGATACGCAGTATTTT. Translating it yields CASSVGQGAFGDTQYF. Combining the CDR3 with reference TRBV9 and TRBJ2-3 gives the whole variable domain DSGVTQTPKHLITATGQRVTLRCSPRSGDLSVYWYQQSLDQGLQFLIQYYNGEERAKGNILERFSAQQFPDLHSELNLSSLELGDSALYFCASSVGQGAFGDTQYFGPGTRLTVL.

The genes are TRBV5-6 and TRBJ2-1, with D perhaps TRBD1 (5 bases). V was clipped by 2 bases and J by 8 bases, with 20 bases between them. The CDR3 is 16 amino acids. Per germline, CDR1 SGHDT and CDR2 YYEEEE. CDR3 region: CASSFRRTLEIHEQFF. Here the CDR3 DNA reads TGTGCCAGCAGCTTTAGAAGGACACTTGAGATACATGAGCAGTTCTTC.

The gene calls are TRBV15 and TRBJ2-3, with 8 bases aligning to TRBD2. Looked up from germline, CDR1 is LNHNV and CDR2 is YYDKDF (reference sequence). This CDR3 contains 15 residues. V dropped 5 bases and J dropped 4; count of bases not matched to a gene: 8. CDR3 sequence reads: CATSFRRGGPDTQYF. CDR3 nucleotides: TGTGCCACCAGCTTCCGACGGGGGGGGCCAGATACGCAGTATTTT.

J is TRBJ2-5 and V is TRBV21-1; the D call in the table, TRBD1, was not verified against the DNA. TRBV21-1 corresponds to a pseudogene. This CDR3 is 14 amino acids long. CDR3 nucleotide sequence: TGTGCCAGCACCCAGGGACAGGCAGGAGAGACCCAGTACTTC. Residues: CASTQGQAGETQYF.

The rearrangement joins TRBV5-1 to TRBJ1-5; D is unresolved. Germline values: CDR1 SGHRS, CDR2 YFSETQ. The CDR3 length is 14 residues. Trimming pared 1 base from V and 4 bases from J, leaving 9 bases between. CDR3 nucleotide sequence: TGCGCCAGCAGCTTGTCGGGGTCGAATCAGCCCCAGCATTTT. Protein sequence: CASSLSGSNQPQHF.

CDR3: CASSLFFVVPSLGANVLTF. The CDR3 DNA sequence: TGTGCCAGCAGCTTATTTTTCGTAGTCCCCTCTCTAGGGGCCAACGTCCTGACTTTC. The V gene is TRBV11-2, the J gene TRBJ2-6; no clear D gene. V shed 2 bases and J shed 4 bases, with 21 bases lying between them. From germline, CDR1 is SGHAT and CDR2 FQNNGV. The length of the CDR3 is 19 residues.

The chain joins TRBV5-8 to TRBJ1-4; no clear D gene. The CDR3 sequence is 14 residues long. V dropped 4 bases and J dropped 7 bases, with 14 bases sitting between them. The germline CDR1 and CDR2 sequences are SGHTS and YDEGEE. The CDR3 protein is CASSPMSGFEKLFF. Here the CDR3 DNA reads TGTGCCAGCAGCCCGATGTCGGGATTTGAAAAACTGTTTTTT.

V and J are TRBV5-1 and TRBJ1-2, with D perhaps TRBD1 (5 bases). CDR1 and CDR2 (germline): SGHRS, YFSETQ. The V end was cut by 5 bases, the J end by 2 bases, with 13 bases between. This CDR3 comprises 14 residues. CDR3 loop: CASRALGGNYGYTF. CDR3 coding DNA: TGCGCCAGCAGGGCCCTGGGGGGGAACTATGGCTACACCTTC.

The CDR3 DNA is TGTGCCAGCAGCTTCGGCGGGGGGGCTGTCGGGGAGCTGTTTTTT. This translates into CASSFGGGAVGELFF. The chain combines TRBV11-2 with TRBJ2-2; 9 bases map to TRBD2. CDR1 is SGHAT and CDR2 is FQNNGV in the germline V gene. V lost 3 bases, J lost 7 bases, and 6 bases stayed unmatched. The length of the CDR3 is 15 residues.